One and the same sample provided the 13 T cell receptor beta chains below, sequenced in a study of human T cells and chemical hapten exposure. Total RNA was extracted from unfractionated whole blood. The study's library attached unique molecular identifiers to single cDNA molecules. TCRdb passed the reads through MiXCR, listing each CDR3 protein once. The data contain about 120,000 distinct CDR3 sequences, around 9% of them seen just once; the ten biggest clones take up just over 1.4%. The source material was whole blood. The source of these receptors is a human donor in good health. Some clones in this sample may be carry-over from other donors' samples.

This rearrangement joins TRBV5-5 to TRBJ1-1; D gene ambiguous. Looked up from germline, CDR1 is SGHKS and CDR2 is YYEKEE (reference sequence). The CDR3 extends over 15 amino acids. V dropped 3 bases and J dropped 3 bases, with 15 bases sitting between them. CDR3 in amino acids: CASSWTPRADTEAFF. The CDR3 nucleotides are TGTGCCAGCAGCTGGACCCCCCGGGCGGACACTGAAGCTTTCTTT. The whole variable domain, filled in from reference TRBV5-5 and TRBJ1-1, reads DAGVTQSPTHLIKTRGQQVTLRCSPISGHKSVSWYQQVLGQGPQFIFQYYEKEERGRGNFPDRFSARQFPNYSSELNVNALLLGDSALYLCASSWTPRADTEAFFGQGTRLTVV.

The CDR3 region has the DNA TGCGCCAGCAGCTTGGGCGGGACAGGGTTCGTCACTGAAGCTTTCTTT. Amino acids: CASSLGGTGFVTEAFF. The chain combines TRBV5-1 with TRBJ1-1; 9 bases match TRBD1. CDR1 and CDR2 (germline): SGHRS, YFSETQ. This CDR3 has 16 residues. Germline trimming cut 0 bases from V and 4 bases from J; bases unmatched to any gene: 7.

V gene TRBV6-5 combines with J gene TRBJ1-1; D not certain. This CDR3 has 13 residues. Per germline, CDR1 MNHEY and CDR2 SVGAGI. Trimming shortened V by 5 bases and J by 3 bases, and 10 bases separated the two germline ends. The CDR3 region is CASSPLEDTEAFF. The CDR3 DNA reads as TGTGCCAGCAGTCCCCTCGAGGACACTGAAGCTTTCTTT.

This clonotype has at least ten counts. The gene calls are TRBV7-9 and TRBJ1-6; no firm D call. The CDR3 length is 13 residues. CDR1 and CDR2 (germline): SEHNR, FQNEAQ (reference sequence). Trimming took off 1 base at V and 7 bases at J, with 5 bases between the two ends. CDR3 sequence (DNA): TGTGCCAGCAGCTTAGGGCAGAATTCACCCCTCCACTTT. Translating it yields CASSLGQNSPLHF.

The V and J genes are TRBV5-1 and TRBJ2-1; the D is unclear. Trimming cost V 4 bases and J 5 bases, with 4 bases left between them. The CDR3 totals 11 residues. The V gene's germline CDR1 is SGHRS and CDR2 YFSETQ. The CDR3 protein is CASSGDNEQFF. CDR3 coding DNA: TGCGCCAGCAGCGGAGACAATGAGCAGTTCTTC.

The table lists this clonotype with many counts. The chain employs TRBV7-9 and TRBJ1-1; possible D gene TRBD1, 6 bases. Trimming took 8 bases from V and 4 from J, leaving 29 bases between them. Germline V gene lookup returns CDR1 SEHNR and CDR2 FQNEAQ (reference sequence). This CDR3 is 18 amino acids long. The chain's CDR3 is CASPDPFGGRHVGTEAFF. In DNA form, the CDR3 reads TGTGCCAGCCCCGACCCCTTTGGGGGCAGGCATGTGGGCACTGAAGCTTTCTTT. The full variable domain, its missing parts supplied by reference TRBV7-9 and TRBJ1-1, is DTGVSQNPRHKITKRGQNVTFRCDPISEHNRLYWYRQTLGQGPEFLTYFQNEAQLEKSRLLSDRFSAERPKGSFSTLEIQRTEQGDSAMYLCASPDPFGGRHVGTEAFFGQGTRLTVV.

This clonotype was observed a handful of times. The chain uses TRBV10-3 and TRBJ1-2; 9 nucleotides match TRBD1. With V trimmed by 6 bases and J by 4 bases, 6 bases remained unmatched. CDR1 and CDR2 from the germline V gene are ENHRY and SYGVKD. The CDR3 has 14 amino acids. The DNA for the CDR3 is TGTGCCATCAGAACAGGGGGCATTGGCTATGGCTACACCTTC. It translates to CAIRTGGIGYGYTF.

The chain joins TRBV7-3 to TRBJ2-3, with D perhaps TRBD1 (6 bases). V lost 5 bases, J lost 3 bases, and 15 bases lay in between. The CDR3 loop spans 15 amino acids. Germline values: CDR1 SGHTA, CDR2 FQGTGA. The DNA of the CDR3 is TGTGCCAGCAGCCTCACAGGGACCCCGACAGATACGCAGTATTTT. Translated, it gives CASSLTGTPTDTQYF.

This clonotype was counted between two and nine times. This rearrangement joins TRBV3-1 to TRBJ2-5; 13 bases map to TRBD2. The CDR3 extends over 14 amino acids. J lost 9 bases, V lost 4 bases, and 5 bases had no gene match. Germline CDR1 reads LGHDT; CDR2 reads YNNKEL (reference sequence). The chain's CDR3 is CASSPGLAGVPQYF. CDR3 bases: TGTGCCAGCAGCCCCGGACTAGCGGGAGTTCCCCAGTACTTC.

This clonotype came up many times. V gene TRBV6-5 combines with J gene TRBJ2-7; no definite D call. The CDR3 sequence is 13 residues long. V lost 2 bases and J lost 1, with 6 bases in between. Germline V gene data show CDR1 as MNHEY and CDR2 as SVGAGI. The CDR3 region has the DNA TGTGCCAGCAGTTACCGTGTTTCCTACGAGCAGTACTTC. Translation gives CASSYRVSYEQYF.

The V call is TRBV3-1, the J call TRBJ1-5; possibly TRBD1 for D (5 bases). The CDR3 is made up of 14 amino acids. Germline V gene lookup returns CDR1 LGHDT and CDR2 YNNKEL (reference sequence). Trimming removed 5 bases at V and 4 bases at J, with 12 bases between. The CDR3 nucleotides read TGTGCCAGCAGCGGAGACAGTCTAAATCAGCCCCAGCATTTT. Translation gives CASSGDSLNQPQHF.

This clonotype was seen more than once but under ten times. For the CDR3, the DNA is TGTGCCAGCAGCTTAGCCGCATGGGGGGGGCCCACTGTGAACACTGAAGCTTTCTTT. Translation: CASSLAAWGGPTVNTEAFF. The J gene is TRBJ1-1, the V gene TRBV7-2; D may be TRBD1 (6 bases). This CDR3 has 19 residues. Trimming shortened V by 0 bases and J by 0 bases, and 20 bases separated the two germline ends. The V gene's germline CDR1 is SGHTA and CDR2 FQGNSA.

This clonotype was observed many times. V gene TRBV11-2 combines with J gene TRBJ2-2, with 15 bases identical to TRBD2. This CDR3 is built from 16 residues. Trimming at V came to 5 bases and at J to 7 bases, leaving 5 bases not matched to a gene. The V gene's germline CDR1 is SGHAT and CDR2 FQNNGV. The DNA for the CDR3 is TGTGCCAGCAGCACTGGACTAGCGGGAGGGAACGGGGAGCTGTTTTTT. Protein sequence: CASSTGLAGGNGELFF.